The clone carrying this T cell receptor beta chain was detected once. What it binds is unknown. As the sequencing template, cDNA was produced by extracting RNA and reverse transcribing it. Method: immunoSEQ multiplex PCR; TCRdb's copy keeps in-frame clones and lacks some. The data contain around 150,000 clones, roughly 82% of them singletons. This sample was included in a study of CD8+ T cells in alopecia areata. Study information: Administration of oral tofacitinib to treated patients was at 5 to 10 mg twice daily.

The treatment was: oral pan-JAK inhibitor, 5-10 mg twice daily. Both CD4+ and CD8+ T cells were separated by sorting PBMCs. CDR3 length: 14 residues. V trimming: 6 bases; J trimming: 8 bases; junction bases outside the gene matches: 6. Germline CDR1 is MGHRA and CDR2 is YSYEKL. Whole-study results and caveats: Compared with normal scalp, lesional scalp had higher clonality and more expanded CD8+ clones. The study found that many expanded lesional clones persisted in scalp and blood during tofacitinib.

Sample: CD8+ T cells sorted from blood, taken at week 4, from a patient treated with tofacitinib. The rearrangement links TRBV4-1 to TRBJ1-6, with 8 bases fitting TRBD1. The TCR was taken from a human donor with alopecia areata. CDR3 amino acids: CASRAGTGYSPLHF. In DNA form, the CDR3 reads TGCGCCAGCAGGGCCGGGACAGGTTATTCACCCCTCCACTTT.